The 12 T cell receptor beta chains reported below all come from one sample, sequenced in a study of T cells after yellow fever vaccination. From the 5' RACE reads, TCRdb called clonotypes with MiXCR, one entry per CDR3 protein. The sample shows 300,000 to 450,000 distinct CDR3 sequences, roughly 8% of them seen only once. The sequences come from PBMCs, collected approximately 40 days after the first yellow fever vaccination. All receptors come from a man younger than 30 who received the YFV17D yellow fever vaccine.

The chain recombines TRBV2 with TRBJ2-7, with D perhaps being TRBD1 or TRBD2 (5 bases each). Germline loops: CDR1 SNHLY, CDR2 FYNNEI. Trimming took off 3 bases at V and 5 bases at J, with 11 bases between the two ends. The CDR3 length is 13 residues. The CDR3 nucleotides read TGTGCCAGCAGTGAGGTGTGGGACGACGAGCAGTACGTC. This encodes CASSEVWDDEQYV.

This clonotype came up a few times. The chain links TRBV6-2 or TRBV6-3 to TRBJ1-2, with D uncertain. The CDR3 is 14 amino acids. Deletions cut 0 bases from V and 5 bases from J, with 10 bases between. Looked up from germline, CDR1 is MNHEY and CDR2 is SVGEGT. The DNA for the CDR3 is TGTGCCAGCAGTTACTCGGGGAATGGATATGGCTACACCTTC. Residues: CASSYSGNGYGYTF.

This chain connects TRBV7-2 to TRBJ2-3; 9 bases match TRBD1. J gave up 6 bases and V 3 bases, and 7 bases lay outside the gene matches. The CDR3 loop spans 15 amino acids. Germline V lookup: CDR1 SGHTA, CDR2 FQGNSA. Here the CDR3 reads CASSLGQGGGDTQYF. The CDR3 DNA follows: TGTGCCAGCAGCTTGGGACAGGGTGGGGGCGATACGCAGTATTTT.

This clonotype was observed a handful of times. The chain has TRBV20-1 and TRBJ2-1; D is undetermined. The CDR3 spans 14 residues. Germline CDR1 DFQATT, CDR2 SNEGSKA (reference sequence). The V end was cut by 5 bases, the J end by 0 bases, with 11 bases between. CDR3 bases: TGCAGTGCTGAAGGCCCGAGCTCCTACAATGAGCAGTTCTTC. As protein: CSAEGPSSYNEQFF.

This clonotype was counted at least ten times. The rearrangement uses TRBV4-2 and TRBJ2-7, with D uncertain. Trimming stripped 0 bases from V and 1 base from J, with 10 bases between. This CDR3 spans 15 amino acids. Germline CDR1 is LGHNA and CDR2 is YNFKEQ. CDR3 in amino acids: CASSQEKTPSYEQYF. The CDR3, as DNA: TGTGCCAGCAGCCAAGAAAAGACACCTTCCTACGAGCAGTACTTC.

This rearrangement joins TRBV5-1 to TRBJ2-4; maybe TRBD2 (6 bases). V lost 4 bases and J 4 bases, leaving 24 bases between the germline ends. Germline V gene sequence: CDR1 SGHRS, CDR2 YFSETQ. CDR3 size: 18 residues. This CDR3 is CASSHDGGRNLPKNIQYF. CDR3 coding DNA: TGCGCCAGCAGCCATGATGGAGGGCGAAACCTTCCTAAAAACATTCAGTACTTC.

The V and J genes are TRBV7-3 and TRBJ2-3, with 9 bases lining up with TRBD2. V lost 8 bases, J lost 1 base, and 7 bases stayed unmatched. This CDR3 is built from 15 residues. Germline V gene sequence: CDR1 SGHTA, CDR2 FQGTGA. This CDR3 reads CASRAAGGRTDTQYF. DNA of the CDR3: TGTGCCAGCCGTGCAGCGGGGGGCCGCACAGATACGCAGTATTTT. Drawing the rest from reference TRBV7-3 and TRBJ2-3, the complete variable domain is GAGVSQTPSNKVTEKGKYVELRCDPISGHTALYWYRQSLGQGPEFLIYFQGTGAADDSGLPNDRFFAVRPEGSVSTLKIQRTERGDSAVYLCASRAAGGRTDTQYFGPGTRLTVL.

This clonotype was counted between two and nine times. The chain uses TRBV14 and TRBJ2-7, with D perhaps matching TRBD1 or TRBD2 (5 bases each). The germline V and J ends were trimmed by 5 bases and 2 bases, with 22 bases remaining between them. The CDR3 extends over 17 amino acids. The germline gives CDR1 SGHDN, CDR2 FVKESK. The CDR3 bases are TGTGCCAGCAGCTTTCGGAACGGGGACCTCTTTACCTACGAGCAGTACGTC. Translated, it gives CASSFRNGDLFTYEQYV.

In its sample, this clonotype was seen a few times. The chain is built from TRBV10-3 and TRBJ1-2; 8 nucleotides agree with TRBD1. Per germline, CDR1 ENHRY and CDR2 SYGVKD. This CDR3 is built from 16 residues. After removal of 0 bases from V and 0 bases from J, the junction contained 3 bases not matched to a gene. CDR3 sequence reads: CAISESGTGSNYGYTF. The CDR3 DNA reads as TGTGCCATCAGTGAGTCGGGGACAGGATCTAACTATGGCTACACCTTC.

The J gene is TRBJ2-6, the V gene TRBV4-1; possible D gene TRBD1, 6 bases. Deletions cut 2 bases from V and 0 bases from J, with 14 bases between. CDR1 MGHRA and CDR2 YSYEKL come from the germline V gene. This CDR3 spans 18 amino acids. For the CDR3, the DNA is TGCGCCAGCAGCCAAATTCCAGGACAGAGCTCTGGGGCCAACGTCCTGACTTTC. It codes for CASSQIPGQSSGANVLTF.

This clonotype was counted a few times. The CDR3 DNA sequence: TGTGCCAGCAGCTTACGCGCTTTCTTTAACTATGGCTACACCTTC. It translates to CASSLRAFFNYGYTF. The gene calls are TRBV7-8 and TRBJ1-2; D is uncertain. Trimming left V 2 bases short and J 1 base short, with 11 bases between. The CDR3 is made up of 15 amino acids. Germline CDR1 and CDR2: SGHVS and FQNEAQ.

The rearrangement joins TRBV7-2 to TRBJ2-3; D may be TRBD1 or TRBD2 (5 bases each). The germline gives CDR1 SGHTA, CDR2 FQGNSA. The CDR3 is 14 residues long. Trimming took off 1 base at V and 4 bases at J, with 9 bases between the two ends. The CDR3 nucleotides are TGTGCCAGCAGCTTAGTGGGGGTCCCAGATACGCAGTATTTT. This sequence encodes CASSLVGVPDTQYF.